These T cell receptor beta chains were read from a single sample in a study of cytomegalovirus exposure and HLA in healthy donors. Sequenced by immunoSEQ multiplex PCR; TCRdb stores in-frame clones only, minus some. The sample shows 100,000 or so clones, approximately 81% of them seen only once. The source material was PBMCs. These receptors were collected from a female donor in good health and CMV-seropositive. The conserved cysteine and the conserved F or W are not part of the CDR3 here. Each record gives: clone size, V gene, J gene, D gene, CDR3 protein. D genes are given only for firm matches. Some rows have no size entry. The others give once, few or many, or a class for an expanded clone.

.,TRBV15,TRBJ2-1,TRBD2,ATSRDPALAGGQNEQF
few,TRBV13,TRBJ2-7,TRBD2,ASSHTSGGLISSYEQY
.,TRBV19,TRBJ2-1,TRBD1,ASSLLRDRGYNEQF
.,TRBV29-1,TRBJ2-2,.,SVLPGRLPGELF
.,TRBV18,TRBJ1-4,.,ASSPDPRDRWEKLF
once,TRBV5-6,TRBJ1-3,TRBD1,ASSSYRGLGGNTIY
.,TRBV7-9,TRBJ2-1,TRBD2,ASSLLAAGVDGNEQF
once,TRBV2,TRBJ2-1,.,ASFRGAGGSSYNEQF
.,TRBV19,TRBJ2-2,TRBD2,ASSIASGRANTGELF
.,TRBV10-3,TRBJ1-6,.,AIRGGSSYNSPLH
.,TRBV19,TRBJ2-1,TRBD2,ASSGRPAYNEQF
.,TRBV25-1,TRBJ2-3,TRBD2,ATSLAGVADTQY
few,TRBV5-6,TRBJ2-3,.,ASSQGRTQY
.,TRBV14,TRBJ2-7,.,ASSQGWRAYEQY
few,TRBV2,TRBJ2-7,.,ASSDLVSYEQY
.,TRBV2,TRBJ1-3,TRBD1,ASQDRTSSGNTIY
.,TRBV7-8,TRBJ2-3,TRBD1,ASSFQQGATSTDTQY
.,TRBV11-2,TRBJ2-7,TRBD1,ASSRKTGPYEQY
.,TRBV27,TRBJ2-7,.,ASSPRGIIGEQY
.,TRBV7-9,TRBJ1-1,.,ASSLGQASTEAF
.,TRBV5-4,TRBJ1-4,TRBD1,ASSFNRGINEKLF
.,TRBV2,TRBJ2-7,TRBD1,ASRGTGGISREQY
.,TRBV11-2,TRBJ1-3,TRBD1,ASSLGAGGPISGNTIY
.,TRBV2,TRBJ2-3,.,ASSVTDTQY
.,TRBV5-1,TRBJ2-5,TRBD2,ASSLAWRGEHFKIDSQETQY
.,TRBV5-1,TRBJ2-3,.,ASSFQGRGNTDTQY
.,TRBV10-3,TRBJ2-3,TRBD1,AISESKDRVPDTQY
.,TRBV11-2,TRBJ1-6,TRBD1,ASSRDRGYNSPLH
.,TRBV9,TRBJ2-1,TRBD2,ASSGWGGSSYNEQF
few,TRBV27,TRBJ1-6,TRBD1,ASSLSDRAPNSPLH
.,TRBV15,TRBJ1-4,.,ATSRLPGTNEKLF
.,TRBV9,TRBJ1-2,.,ASGERGSGGYT
.,TRBV10-2,TRBJ2-4,TRBD1,ASSDPPQGALAKNIQY
.,TRBV6-5,TRBJ1-5,.,ASRRTAGNQPQH
once,TRBV5-4,TRBJ2-7,TRBD1,ASSERGTGNEQY
.,TRBV10-3,TRBJ1-4,TRBD1,AISESGQVYSEKLF
once,TRBV6-5,TRBJ1-2,.,ASSSTSRTANYGYT
.,TRBV4-1,.,TRBD2,ASSQDYGTTLSYEQY
.,TRBV2,TRBJ2-3,.,ASSERGTTDTQY
.,TRBV19,TRBJ1-1,TRBD1,ASSQQGAGTEAF
once,TRBV18,TRBJ2-1,TRBD2,ASSPLLAGGNNEQF
.,TRBV6-1,TRBJ2-7,.,ASERVREGYEQY
few,TRBV6-6,TRBJ1-2,.,ASSYSRGGGYT
.,TRBV4-2,TRBJ2-7,.,ASSQDRSTRYGEQY
.,TRBV30,TRBJ1-2,.,AWVGQYYGYT
.,TRBV2,TRBJ1-1,.,ASNREPNTEAF
.,TRBV7-9,TRBJ1-2,.,SSSLTESHGCT
.,TRBV7-6,TRBJ2-5,.,ASILDPGQQETQY
few,TRBV5-6,TRBJ2-1,.,ASSLGASEYDNEQF
.,TRBV7-9,TRBJ1-3,.,ASSLGTAGNTIY
.,TRBV5-1,TRBJ2-6,.,ASSLYFSGANGLT
.,TRBV5-1,TRBJ2-7,.,ASSLARGSSYEQY
few,TRBV27,TRBJ2-5,TRBD2,ASSAGLAGEETQY
.,TRBV19,TRBJ1-5,.,ASSIRSGGSNQPQH
.,TRBV4-3,TRBJ2-7,TRBD2,ASSQDRLAVSYEQY